Following are 18 T cell receptor beta chains from one sample sequenced in a study of blood T cell repertoires in COVID-19. Sequencing used immunoSEQ multiplex PCR; TCRdb keeps in-frame clones, though not all of them. The sample consists of about 90,000 clones, over 75% of them appearing once. What was sequenced was peripheral blood. These receptors were obtained from a human donor in a cohort sampled during active COVID-19.

The chain joins TRBV2 to TRBJ1-5; 7 nucleotides agree with TRBD1. This CDR3 region has 17 residues. The germline gives CDR1 SNHLY, CDR2 FYNNEI. The trim removed 6 bases at V and 5 bases at J, leaving 16 bases unmatched. The CDR3 nucleotides read TGTGCCAGCAGAGATACCGACAGAAACAGGGGTCATCAGCCCCAGCATTTT. This codes for CASRDTDRNRGHQPQHF.

The chain combines TRBV27 with TRBJ1-5; 8 positions agree with TRBD1. The CDR3 is 13 amino acids. V lost 5 bases, J lost 6 bases, and 3 bases stayed unmatched. Germline V lookup: CDR1 MNHEY, CDR2 SMNVEV (reference sequence). The CDR3 protein is CASSPGGRQPQHF. In DNA form, the CDR3 reads TGTGCCAGCAGTCCAGGGGGCCGTCAGCCCCAGCATTTT.

This chain links TRBV4-1 with TRBJ2-1, with D possibly matching TRBD1 (6 bases). The CDR3 contains 13 residues. Germline V gene sequence: CDR1 MGHRA, CDR2 YSYEKL. The V gene lost 2 bases and the J gene lost 7 bases, with 9 bases spanning the gap. CDR3 sequence: CASSQTGNNEQFF. CDR3 coding DNA: TGCGCCAGCAGCCAAACAGGGAATAATGAGCAGTTCTTC.

J is TRBJ2-6 and V is TRBV4-2; tentative D call: TRBD2 (5 bases). Looked up from germline, CDR1 is LGHNA and CDR2 is YNFKEQ. The CDR3 is made up of 19 amino acids. Trimming pared 3 bases from V and 0 bases from J, leaving 18 bases between. The CDR3 is CASSQARLATSSGANVLTF. The CDR3 nucleotides are TGTGCCAGCAGCCAGGCCCGCCTAGCTACGTCCTCTGGGGCCAACGTCCTGACTTTC.

The rearrangement uses TRBV7-6 and TRBJ2-3, with 7 bases that match TRBD2. Germline assignment: CDR1 SGHVS and CDR2 FNYEAQ. J was trimmed by 6 bases and V by 1 base; bases with no gene match: 7. The CDR3 consists of 15 residues. The DNA for the CDR3 is TGTGCCAGCAGCTTAGGGGGGGGAAACGACGATACGCAGTATTTT. It is translated as CASSLGGGNDDTQYF.

This sequence joins TRBV5-4 and TRBJ1-1; maybe TRBD1 (6 bases). Germline lookup yields CDR1 SGHNT and CDR2 YYREEE (reference sequence). Trimming stripped 4 bases from V and 0 bases from J, with 13 bases between. The CDR3 extends over 15 amino acids. This chain's CDR3 is CASSDMTGMNTEAFF. CDR3 in DNA: TGTGCCAGCAGCGACATGACAGGCATGAACACTGAAGCTTTCTTT.

This clone was counted once. The CDR3 DNA is TGTGCCAGCAGCTCGACAGGGGGCTATGCTCAAGAGACCCAGTACTTC. This sequence encodes CASSSTGGYAQETQYF. V and J are TRBV7-7 and TRBJ2-5, with 10 bases matching TRBD1. CDR3 length equals 16 residues. V lost 4 bases, J lost 2 bases, and 7 bases stayed unmatched. The germline V gene encodes CDR1 SSHAT and CDR2 FNYEAQ (reference sequence).

The chain carries TRBV30 and TRBJ1-3, with D uncertain. The germline gives CDR1 GTSNPN, CDR2 SVGIG (reference sequence). The CDR3 totals 14 residues. V dropped 1 base and J dropped 3 bases, with 10 bases sitting between them. In nucleotides, the CDR3 is TGTGCCTGGAGTGCGGGGTTCGGTGGAAACACCATATATTTT. Translated, it gives CAWSAGFGGNTIYF.

The chain combines TRBV19 with TRBJ1-3; possible D gene TRBD1, 6 bases. V lost 4 bases, J lost 0 bases, and 10 bases lay in between. The germline CDR1 and CDR2 sequences are LNHDA and SQIVND (reference sequence). The CDR3 sequence is 15 residues long. CDR3 DNA: TGTGCCAGTAGTAAGGACAGCACCTCTGGAAACACCATATATTTT. This sequence encodes CASSKDSTSGNTIYF.

A few counts support this clone. This rearrangement joins TRBV6-5 to TRBJ2-3, with D possibly being TRBD1 (6 bases). This CDR3 spans 15 amino acids. Germline V gives CDR1 MNHEY, CDR2 SVGAGI. The germline V and J ends were trimmed by 6 bases and 3 bases, with 16 bases remaining between them. In DNA form, the CDR3 reads TGTGCCAGCAGACCCAGGGGTTTAGTAACAGATACGCAGTATTTT. Its protein is CASRPRGLVTDTQYF.

The chain has TRBV2 and TRBJ2-6; 8 nucleotides align to TRBD1. Germline CDR1 reads SNHLY; CDR2 reads FYNNEI. The V and J ends lost 10 bases and 4 bases, in that order; junction bases with no gene match: 12. This CDR3 region has 16 residues. CDR3 protein: CAKFPGQAAGANVLTF. Written as DNA, the CDR3 is TGTGCCAAGTTTCCGGGACAGGCGGCCGGGGCCAACGTCCTGACTTTC. The full variable domain, rest sourced from reference TRBV2 and TRBJ2-6, is EPEVTQTPSHQVTQMGQEVILRCVPISNHLYFYWYRQILGQKVEFLVSFYNNEISEKSEIFDDQFSVERPDGSNFTLKIRSTKLEDSAMYFCAKFPGQAAGANVLTFGAGSRLTVL.

The count of this clone is one. The chain uses TRBV5-1 and TRBJ1-3; a weak D match, TRBD1 (5 bases). Germline V gene data show CDR1 as SGHRS and CDR2 as YFSETQ. V was pared by 3 bases and J by 0 bases, with 10 bases between. This CDR3 has 15 amino acids. CDR3 sequence (DNA): TGCGCCAGCAGCTCCGCAGGGTTCTCTGGAAACACCATATATTTT. Translated: CASSSAGFSGNTIYF.

The CDR3: CASSSSGRYNEQFF. The CDR3 nucleotides are TGTGCCAGCAGCTCATCCGGGAGATACAATGAGCAGTTCTTC. V and J are TRBV7-9 and TRBJ2-1; weak D call: TRBD2 (6 bases). Trimming took off 4 bases at V and 4 bases at J, with 11 bases between the two ends. CDR1 and CDR2 (germline): SEHNR, FQNEAQ (reference sequence). The CDR3 consists of 14 residues.

The chain joins TRBV3-1 (or the pseudogene TRBV3-2) to TRBJ1-2; maybe TRBD1 (6 bases). Looked up from germline, CDR1 is LGHDT and CDR2 is YNNKEL (reference sequence). The CDR3 has 12 amino acids. V was pared by 7 bases and J by 2 bases, with 8 bases between. CDR3 in amino acids: CASTGTNYGYTF. The CDR3 DNA is TGTGCCAGCACCGGGACAAACTATGGCTACACCTTC.

This clone was observed a single time. V and J are TRBV7-2 and TRBJ1-2; weak D call: TRBD1 (5 bases). Per germline, CDR1 SGHTA and CDR2 FQGNSA. The CDR3 is made up of 13 amino acids. The V gene lost 0 bases and the J gene lost 5 bases, with 7 bases spanning the gap. For the CDR3, the DNA is TGTGCCAGCAGCTTAGCGGCAGGGTATGGCTACACCTTC. Translating gives CASSLAAGYGYTF.

This clone is a singleton in its sample. The chain is built from TRBV28 and TRBJ1-4, with D possibly matching TRBD1 (6 bases). V was shortened by 7 bases and J by 5 bases, with 14 bases between the two germline ends. Germline V gene sequence: CDR1 MDHEN, CDR2 SYDVKM. This CDR3 has 14 residues. The CDR3 reads CASTSGQLNEKLFF. The CDR3, as DNA: TGTGCCAGCACTTCGGGACAACTAAATGAAAAACTGTTTTTT. Supplemented by reference TRBV28 and TRBJ1-4, the full variable domain reads DVKVTQSSRYLVKRTGEKVFLECVQDMDHENMFWYRQDPGLGLRLIYFSYDVKMKEKGDIPEGYSVSREKKERFSLILESASTNQTSMYLCASTSGQLNEKLFFGSGTQLSVL.

This chain uses TRBV9 with TRBJ2-7; maybe TRBD2 (6 bases). The V end lost 1 base, the J end lost 2 bases, and 16 bases lay between the germline ends. CDR1 and CDR2 from the germline V gene are SGDLS and YYNGEE. The CDR3 is 16 amino acids. The CDR3 region has the DNA TGTGCCAGCAGCGTAAAGGACGCGGGACCCACCTACGAGCAGTACTTC. Its translation: CASSVKDAGPTYEQYF.

The CDR3 DNA follows: TGTGCCAGCAGCCCGACTAGCGGGGGGTGGGGGCAGTACTTC. Amino acid sequence: CASSPTSGGWGQYF. V usage is TRBV7-2 and J usage is TRBJ2-7, with 13 bases matching TRBD2. Germline values: CDR1 SGHTA, CDR2 FQGNSA. J was trimmed by 9 bases and V by 5 bases; bases with no gene match: 7. The CDR3 sequence is 14 residues long.